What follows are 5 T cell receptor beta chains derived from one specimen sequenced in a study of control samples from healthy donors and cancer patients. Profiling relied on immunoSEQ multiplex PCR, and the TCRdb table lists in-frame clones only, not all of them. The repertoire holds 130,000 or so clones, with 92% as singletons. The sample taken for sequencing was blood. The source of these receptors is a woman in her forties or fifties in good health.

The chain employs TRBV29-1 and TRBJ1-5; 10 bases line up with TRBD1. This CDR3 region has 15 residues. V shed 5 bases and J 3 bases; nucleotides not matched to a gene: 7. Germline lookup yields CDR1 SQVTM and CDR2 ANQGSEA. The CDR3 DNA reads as TGCAGCGTTACCGCAGGGACAGGGGACAATCAGCCCCAGCATTTT. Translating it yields CSVTAGTGDNQPQHF.

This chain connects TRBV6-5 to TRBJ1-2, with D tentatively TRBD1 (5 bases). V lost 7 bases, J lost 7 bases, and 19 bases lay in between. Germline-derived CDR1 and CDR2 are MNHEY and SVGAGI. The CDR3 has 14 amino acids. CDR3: CASIGTDELGGYTF. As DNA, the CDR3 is TGTGCCAGCATCGGGACGGACGAGTTAGGTGGCTACACCTTC.

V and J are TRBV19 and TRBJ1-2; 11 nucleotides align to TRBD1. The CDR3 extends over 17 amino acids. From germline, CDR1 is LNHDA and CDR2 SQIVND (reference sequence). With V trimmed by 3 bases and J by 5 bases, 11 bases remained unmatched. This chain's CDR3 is CASSIRGQGVPHYGYTF. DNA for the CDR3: TGTGCCAGTAGTATTCGGGGACAGGGGGTTCCTCATTATGGCTACACCTTC.

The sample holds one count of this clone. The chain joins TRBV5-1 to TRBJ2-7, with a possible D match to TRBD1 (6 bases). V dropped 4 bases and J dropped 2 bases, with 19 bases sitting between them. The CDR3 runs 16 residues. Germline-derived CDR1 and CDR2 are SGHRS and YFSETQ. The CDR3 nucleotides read TGCGCCAGCAGCCCTGGTTGGGGGCCTATGGCCTACGAGCAGTACTTC. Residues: CASSPGWGPMAYEQYF.

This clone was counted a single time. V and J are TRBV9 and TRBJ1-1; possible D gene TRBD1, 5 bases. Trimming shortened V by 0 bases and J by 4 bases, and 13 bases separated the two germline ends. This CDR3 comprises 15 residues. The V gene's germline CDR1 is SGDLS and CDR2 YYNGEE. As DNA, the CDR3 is TGTGCCAGCAGCGTAGCCCCGGGGCCGGGCACTGAAGCTTTCTTT. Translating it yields CASSVAPGPGTEAFF.